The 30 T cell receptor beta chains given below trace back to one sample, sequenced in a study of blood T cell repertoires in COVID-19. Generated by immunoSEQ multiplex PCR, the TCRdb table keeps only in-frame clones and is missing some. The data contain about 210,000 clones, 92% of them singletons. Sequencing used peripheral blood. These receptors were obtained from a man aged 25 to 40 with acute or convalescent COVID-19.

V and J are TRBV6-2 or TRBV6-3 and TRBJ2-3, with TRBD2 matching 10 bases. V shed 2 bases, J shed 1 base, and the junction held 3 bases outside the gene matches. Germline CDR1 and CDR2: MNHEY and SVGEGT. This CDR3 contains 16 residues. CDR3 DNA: TGTGCCAGCAGTTACCCACTAGCGGGGCGCACAGATACGCAGTATTTT. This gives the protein CASSYPLAGRTDTQYF.

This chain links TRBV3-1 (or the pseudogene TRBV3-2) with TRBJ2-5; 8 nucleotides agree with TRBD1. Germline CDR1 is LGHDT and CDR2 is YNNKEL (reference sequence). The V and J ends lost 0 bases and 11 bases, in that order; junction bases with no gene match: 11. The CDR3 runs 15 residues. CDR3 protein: CASSQDQGATRAQYF. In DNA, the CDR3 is TGTGCCAGCAGCCAAGATCAGGGGGCCACCCGGGCTCAGTACTTC.

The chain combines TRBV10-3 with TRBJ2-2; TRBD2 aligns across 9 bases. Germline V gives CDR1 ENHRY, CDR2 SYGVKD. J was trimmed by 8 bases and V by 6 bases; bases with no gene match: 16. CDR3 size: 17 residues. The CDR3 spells CAIRHPGLADTKGELFF. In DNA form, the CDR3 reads TGTGCCATCAGGCACCCGGGACTAGCTGACACCAAGGGGGAGCTGTTTTTT.

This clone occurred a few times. The CDR3 DNA sequence: TGTGCCAGCAGCCCTCCATACGGGACTAGCGGGAGAGGGGCCGGGGAGCTGTTTTTT. Amino acid sequence: CASSPPYGTSGRGAGELFF. This chain joins TRBV13 and TRBJ2-2, with 14 bases matching TRBD2. J was trimmed by 6 bases and V by 5 bases; bases with no gene match: 14. The germline CDR1 and CDR2 sequences are PRHDT and FYEKMQ (reference sequence). This CDR3 contains 19 residues.

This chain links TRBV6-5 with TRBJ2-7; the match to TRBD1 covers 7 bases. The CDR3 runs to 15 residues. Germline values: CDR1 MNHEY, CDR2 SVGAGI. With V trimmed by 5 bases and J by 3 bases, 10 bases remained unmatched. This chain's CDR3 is CASSTMAGGSYEQYF. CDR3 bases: TGTGCCAGCAGTACGATGGCAGGGGGAAGCTACGAGCAGTACTTC.

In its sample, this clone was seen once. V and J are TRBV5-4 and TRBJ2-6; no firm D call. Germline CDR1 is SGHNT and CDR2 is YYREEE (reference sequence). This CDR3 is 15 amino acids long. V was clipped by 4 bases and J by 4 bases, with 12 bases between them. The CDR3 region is CASSRPSAGANVLTF. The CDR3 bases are TGTGCCAGCAGCCGCCCCAGCGCAGGGGCCAACGTCCTGACTTTC.

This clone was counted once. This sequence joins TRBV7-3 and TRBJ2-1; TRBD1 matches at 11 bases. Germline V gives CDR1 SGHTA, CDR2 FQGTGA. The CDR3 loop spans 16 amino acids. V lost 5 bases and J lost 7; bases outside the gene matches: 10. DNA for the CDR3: TGTGCCAGCAGCAAGTCCGGGACAGGGGGTTTGAATGAGCAGTTCTTC. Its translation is CASSKSGTGGLNEQFF.

The CDR3 spells CASSVGTQETQYF. In DNA form, the CDR3 reads TGTGCCAGCAGCGTAGGGACACAAGAGACCCAGTACTTC. The rearrangement uses TRBV9 and TRBJ2-5, with D perhaps matching TRBD1 (5 bases). The CDR3 totals 13 residues. Germline V CDR1 and CDR2: SGDLS, YYNGEE. V was pared by 0 bases and J by 2 bases, with 5 bases between.

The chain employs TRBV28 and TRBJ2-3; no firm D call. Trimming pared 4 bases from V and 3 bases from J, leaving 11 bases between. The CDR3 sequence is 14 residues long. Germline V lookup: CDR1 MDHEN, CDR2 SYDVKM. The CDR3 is CASSSTRRTDTQYF. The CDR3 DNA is TGTGCCAGCAGTTCAACCCGCCGGACAGATACGCAGTATTTT.

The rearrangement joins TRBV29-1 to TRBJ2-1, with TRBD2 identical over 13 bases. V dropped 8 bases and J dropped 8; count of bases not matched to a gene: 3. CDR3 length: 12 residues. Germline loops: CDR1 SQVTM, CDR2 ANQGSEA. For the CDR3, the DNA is TGCAGCACTAGCGGGGGGGCCCATGAGCAGTTCTTC. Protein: CSTSGGAHEQFF.

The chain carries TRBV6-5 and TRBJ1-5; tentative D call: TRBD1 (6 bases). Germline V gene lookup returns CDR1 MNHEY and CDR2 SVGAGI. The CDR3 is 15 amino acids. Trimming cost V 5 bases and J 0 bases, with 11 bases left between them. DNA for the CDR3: TGTGCCAGCAGTCGAGGACAGACTAGCAATCAGCCCCAGCATTTT. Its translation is CASSRGQTSNQPQHF.

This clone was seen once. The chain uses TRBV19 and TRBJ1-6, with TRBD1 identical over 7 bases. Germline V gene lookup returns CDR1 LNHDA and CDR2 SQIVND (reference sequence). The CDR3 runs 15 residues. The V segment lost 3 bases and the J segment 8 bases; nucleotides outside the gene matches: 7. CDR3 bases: TGTGCCAGTAGTATCCAGGACAGGTTCTATTCACCCCTCCACTTT. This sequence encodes CASSIQDRFYSPLHF.

This chain's CDR3 is CASSIGGKYDTQYF. The CDR3 region has the DNA TGTGCCAGCAGCATAGGAGGAAAGTACGATACGCAGTATTTT. The chain uses TRBV7-8 and TRBJ2-3, with D perhaps matching TRBD2 (5 bases). The CDR3 has 14 residues. V was clipped by 5 bases and J by 6 bases, with 15 bases between them. Germline CDR1 SGHVS, CDR2 FQNEAQ.

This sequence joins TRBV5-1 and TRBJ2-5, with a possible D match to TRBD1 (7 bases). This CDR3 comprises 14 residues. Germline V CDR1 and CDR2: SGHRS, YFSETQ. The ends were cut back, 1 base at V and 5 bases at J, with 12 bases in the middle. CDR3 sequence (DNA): TGCGCCAGCAGCTTGCAGGGGGGAGGCGAGACCCAGTACTTC. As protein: CASSLQGGGETQYF.

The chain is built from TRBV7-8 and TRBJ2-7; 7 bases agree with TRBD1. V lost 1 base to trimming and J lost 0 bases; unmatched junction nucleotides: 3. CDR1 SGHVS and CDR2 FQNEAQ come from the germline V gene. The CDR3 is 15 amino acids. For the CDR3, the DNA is TGTGCCAGCAGCTTAGGACAGGGTACCTCCTACGAGCAGTACTTC. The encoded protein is CASSLGQGTSYEQYF.

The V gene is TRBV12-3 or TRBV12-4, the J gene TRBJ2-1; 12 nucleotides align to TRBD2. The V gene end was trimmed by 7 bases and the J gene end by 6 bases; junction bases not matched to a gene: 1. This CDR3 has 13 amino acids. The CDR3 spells CASKLAGGNEQFF. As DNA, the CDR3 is TGTGCCAGCAAACTAGCGGGGGGCAATGAGCAGTTCTTC.

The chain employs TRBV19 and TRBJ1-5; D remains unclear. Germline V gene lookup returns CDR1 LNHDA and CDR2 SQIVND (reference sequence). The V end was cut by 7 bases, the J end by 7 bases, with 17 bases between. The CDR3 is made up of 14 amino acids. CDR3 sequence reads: CASNKAEGHQPQHF. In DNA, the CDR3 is TGTGCCAGTAATAAAGCGGAGGGCCACCAGCCCCAGCATTTT.

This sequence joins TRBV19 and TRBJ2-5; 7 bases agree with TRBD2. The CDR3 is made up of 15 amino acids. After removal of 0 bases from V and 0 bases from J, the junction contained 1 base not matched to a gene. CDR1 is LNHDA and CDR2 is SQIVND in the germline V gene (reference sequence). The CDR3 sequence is CASSIEGGNQETQYF. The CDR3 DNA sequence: TGTGCCAGTAGTATAGAGGGGGGGAACCAAGAGACCCAGTACTTC.

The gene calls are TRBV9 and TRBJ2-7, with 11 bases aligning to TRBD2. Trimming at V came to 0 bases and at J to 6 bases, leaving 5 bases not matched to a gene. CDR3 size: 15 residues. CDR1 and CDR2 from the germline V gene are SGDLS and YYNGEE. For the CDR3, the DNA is TGTGCCAGCAGCGTAGGAGGGACTAGCGGCGCCGAGCAGTACTTC. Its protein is CASSVGGTSGAEQYF.

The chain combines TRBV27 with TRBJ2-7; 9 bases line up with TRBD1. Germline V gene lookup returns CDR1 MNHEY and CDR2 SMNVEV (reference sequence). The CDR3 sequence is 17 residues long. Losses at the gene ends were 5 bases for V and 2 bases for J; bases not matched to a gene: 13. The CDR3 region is CASSTGVRGQGTYEQYF. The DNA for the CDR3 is TGTGCCAGCAGTACCGGGGTCCGGGGACAGGGCACCTACGAGCAGTACTTC.

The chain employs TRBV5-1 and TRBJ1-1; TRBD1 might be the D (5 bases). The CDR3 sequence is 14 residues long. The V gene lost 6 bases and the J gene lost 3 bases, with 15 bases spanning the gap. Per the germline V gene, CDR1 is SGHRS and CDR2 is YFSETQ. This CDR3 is CASTLNPRDTEAFF. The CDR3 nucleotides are TGCGCCAGCACTCTTAACCCCAGGGACACTGAAGCTTTCTTT. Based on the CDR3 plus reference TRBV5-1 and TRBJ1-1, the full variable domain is KAGVTQTPRYLIKTRGQQVTLSCSPISGHRSVSWYQQTPGQGLQFLFEYFSETQRNKGNFPGRFSGRQFSNSRSEMNVSTLELGDSALYLCASTLNPRDTEAFFGQGTRLTVV.

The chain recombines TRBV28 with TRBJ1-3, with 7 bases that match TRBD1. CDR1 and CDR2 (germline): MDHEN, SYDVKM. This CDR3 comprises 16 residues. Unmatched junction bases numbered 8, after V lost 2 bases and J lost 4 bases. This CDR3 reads CASSLVGGSSGNTIYF. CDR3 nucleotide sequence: TGTGCCAGCAGTTTAGTAGGGGGCAGCTCCGGAAACACCATATATTTT.

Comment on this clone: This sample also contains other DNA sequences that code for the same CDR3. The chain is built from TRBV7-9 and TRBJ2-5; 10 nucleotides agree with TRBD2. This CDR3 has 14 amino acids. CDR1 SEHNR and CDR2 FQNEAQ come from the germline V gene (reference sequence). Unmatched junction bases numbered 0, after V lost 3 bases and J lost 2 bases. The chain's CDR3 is CASSLTSGQETQYF. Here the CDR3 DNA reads TGTGCCAGCAGCTTGACTAGCGGGCAAGAGACCCAGTACTTC. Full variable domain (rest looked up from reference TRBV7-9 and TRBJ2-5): DTGVSQNPRHKITKRGQNVTFRCDPISEHNRLYWYRQTLGQGPEFLTYFQNEAQLEKSRLLSDRFSAERPKGSFSTLEIQRTEQGDSAMYLCASSLTSGQETQYFGPGTRLLVL.

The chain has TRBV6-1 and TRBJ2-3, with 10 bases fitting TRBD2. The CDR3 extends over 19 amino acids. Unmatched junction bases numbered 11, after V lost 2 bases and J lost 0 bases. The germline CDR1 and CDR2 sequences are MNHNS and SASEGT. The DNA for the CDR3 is TGTGCCAGCAGTGAAAGGCTAGCGGGAGAGATACTTAGCACAGATACGCAGTATTTT. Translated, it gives CASSERLAGEILSTDTQYF.

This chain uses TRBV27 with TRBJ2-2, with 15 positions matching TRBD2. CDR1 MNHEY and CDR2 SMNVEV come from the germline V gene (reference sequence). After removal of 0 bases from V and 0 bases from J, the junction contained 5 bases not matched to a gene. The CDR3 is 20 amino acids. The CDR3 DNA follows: TGTGCCAGCAGTTTATCCGGGACTAGCGGGGGGCGACCGAACACCGGGGAGCTGTTTTTT. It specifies CASSLSGTSGGRPNTGELFF.

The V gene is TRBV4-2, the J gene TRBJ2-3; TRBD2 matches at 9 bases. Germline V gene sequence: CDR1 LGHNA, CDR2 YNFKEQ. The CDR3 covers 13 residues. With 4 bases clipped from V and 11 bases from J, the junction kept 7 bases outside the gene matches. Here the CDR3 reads CASSPTRLAEQYF. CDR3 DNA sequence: TGTGCCAGCAGCCCGACCCGACTAGCGGAGCAGTATTTT.

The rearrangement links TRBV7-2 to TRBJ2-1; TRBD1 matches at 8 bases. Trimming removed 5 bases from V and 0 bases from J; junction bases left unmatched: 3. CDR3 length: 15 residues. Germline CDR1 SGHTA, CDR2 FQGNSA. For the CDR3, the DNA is TGTGCCAGCAGCCCAGGGGGCAGCTCCTACAATGAGCAGTTCTTC. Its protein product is CASSPGGSSYNEQFF.

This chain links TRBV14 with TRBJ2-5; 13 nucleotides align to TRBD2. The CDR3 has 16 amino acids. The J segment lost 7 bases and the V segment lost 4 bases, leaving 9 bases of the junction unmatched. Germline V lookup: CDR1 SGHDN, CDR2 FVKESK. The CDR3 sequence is CASSPFGLAGVGTQYF. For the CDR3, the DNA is TGTGCCAGCAGCCCTTTTGGACTAGCGGGAGTAGGGACCCAGTACTTC.

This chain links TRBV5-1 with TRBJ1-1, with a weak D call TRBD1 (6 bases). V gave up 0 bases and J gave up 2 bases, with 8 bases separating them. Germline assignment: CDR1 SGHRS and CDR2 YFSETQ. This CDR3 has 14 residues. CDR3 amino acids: CASSLDGTNTEAFF. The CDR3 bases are TGCGCCAGCAGCTTGGATGGGACAAACACTGAAGCTTTCTTT.

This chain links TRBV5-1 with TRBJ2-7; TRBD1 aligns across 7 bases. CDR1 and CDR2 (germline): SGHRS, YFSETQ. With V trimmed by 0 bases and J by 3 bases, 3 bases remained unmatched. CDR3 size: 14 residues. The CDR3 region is CASSLGAGGYEQYF. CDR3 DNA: TGCGCCAGCAGCTTGGGGGCAGGGGGCTACGAGCAGTACTTC.